Below, 22 T cell receptor beta chains from the same sample are listed, as sequenced in a study of T cell responses to AZD1222 COVID-19 vaccine. TCRdb's copy holds only in-frame clones and misses some; the assay was immunoSEQ multiplex PCR. The data contain more than 100,000 clones, more than 75% of them singletons. Sequenced here: peripheral blood, sampled on day 0 of AZD1222 vaccination. These receptor sequences come from an adult in good health.

The chain combines TRBV5-6 with TRBJ2-1, with D possibly called TRBD1 or TRBD2 (6 bases each). The CDR3 totals 15 residues. V was clipped by 0 bases and J by 2 bases, with 9 bases between them. CDR1 is SGHDT, CDR2 YYEEEE, per germline. The CDR3 is CASSLEGGAYNEQFF. CDR3 DNA: TGTGCCAGCAGCTTGGAGGGGGGCGCCTACAATGAGCAGTTCTTC.

The chain combines TRBV19 with TRBJ1-2; 9 bases fit TRBD1. Germline assignment: CDR1 LNHDA and CDR2 SQIVND (reference sequence). The CDR3 consists of 12 residues. Trimming removed 8 bases from V and 2 bases from J; junction bases left unmatched: 0. CDR3 DNA sequence: TGTGCCAGTGACAGGGGGAACTATGGCTACACCTTC. Translating it yields CASDRGNYGYTF. The variable domain in full, with the rest retrieved from reference TRBV19 and TRBJ1-2, is DGGITQSPKYLFRKEGQNVTLSCEQNLNHDAMYWYRQDPGQGLRLIYYSQIVNDFQKGDIAEGYSVSREKKESFPLTVTSAQKNPTAFYLCASDRGNYGYTFGSGTRLTVV.

Within the sample, this clone is medium-sized (0.01 to 0.1%). J is TRBJ1-2 and V is TRBV27, with D uncertain. The germline V and J ends were trimmed by 4 bases and 8 bases, with 11 bases remaining between them. This CDR3 contains 12 residues. Per germline, CDR1 MNHEY and CDR2 SMNVEV (reference sequence). CDR3 region: CASSSGSLGYTF. The CDR3 coding sequence is TGTGCCAGCAGTTCGGGGTCGTTGGGCTACACCTTC.

This rearrangement joins TRBV6-1 to TRBJ2-5; 9 nucleotides align to TRBD1. There are 16 residues in the CDR3. Germline CDR1 and CDR2: MNHNS and SASEGT. After removal of 2 bases from V and 5 bases from J, the junction contained 9 bases not matched to a gene. The CDR3, as DNA: TGTGCCAGCAGTGAAACCATAGGGACAGGGTATGAGACCCAGTACTTC. Amino acid sequence: CASSETIGTGYETQYF.

A word on this clone: Different DNA sequences within this sample yield the same CDR3. V usage is TRBV19 and J usage is TRBJ1-1; possible D gene TRBD1, 5 bases. This CDR3 has 13 amino acids. In germline, CDR1 is LNHDA, CDR2 SQIVND (reference sequence). The V end was cut by 3 bases, the J end by 4 bases, with 9 bases between. The chain's CDR3 is CASSMGGGTEAFF. CDR3 bases: TGTGCCAGTAGTATGGGCGGGGGCACTGAAGCTTTCTTT.

Turning to this clone: The sample has other DNA sequences that encode this CDR3 too. The V gene is TRBV11-2, the J gene TRBJ1-5; a weak D match, TRBD1 (6 bases). The V end was cut by 0 bases, the J end by 7 bases, with 7 bases between. The CDR3 totals 13 residues. CDR1 SGHAT and CDR2 FQNNGV come from the germline V gene. The chain's CDR3 is CASSLDRGQPQHF. The DNA for the CDR3 is TGTGCCAGCAGCTTAGACAGGGGCCAGCCCCAGCATTTT.

This rearrangement joins TRBV19 to TRBJ1-3; 7 bases are shared with TRBD1. The CDR3 length is 15 residues. Germline V gene lookup returns CDR1 LNHDA and CDR2 SQIVND (reference sequence). V lost 1 base and J lost 2; bases outside the gene matches: 2. CDR3 nucleotide sequence: TGTGCCAGTAGTATAGTGACAGGGACTGGAAACACCATATATTTT. This translates into CASSIVTGTGNTIYF.

The chain recombines TRBV9 with TRBJ2-6; tentative D call: TRBD2 (6 bases). Trimming took 0 bases from V and 3 from J, leaving 10 bases between them. Per the germline V gene, CDR1 is SGDLS and CDR2 is YYNGEE. This CDR3 has 16 amino acids. The DNA for the CDR3 is TGTGCCAGCAGCGTAGTCGGGGGTGGTGGGGCCAACGTCCTGACTTTC. Translated: CASSVVGGGGANVLTF.

This chain's CDR3 is CASSGGGGWNTEAFF. The CDR3 DNA is TGTGCCAGCAGCGGGGGGGGAGGTTGGAACACTGAAGCTTTCTTT. The chain joins TRBV3-1 (or the pseudogene TRBV3-2) to TRBJ1-1; a possible D gene is TRBD1 (5 bases). In germline, CDR1 is LGHDT, CDR2 YNNKEL (reference sequence). This CDR3 comprises 15 residues. With 5 bases removed from V and 1 base from J, the gap between germline ends came to 14 bases.

This clone was picked up one time. The chain has TRBV7-8 and TRBJ2-7, with a tentative D call TRBD2 (5 bases). The CDR3 length is 15 residues. V lost 8 bases and J lost 3, with 20 bases in between. CDR1 and CDR2 (germline): SGHVS, FQNEAQ. The CDR3 protein is CASFGGTSGLYEQYF. For the CDR3, the DNA is TGTGCCAGCTTCGGAGGCACCTCCGGTCTCTACGAGCAGTACTTC.

About this clone itself: The same CDR3 is also encoded by other DNA sequences in this sample. The chain employs TRBV9 and TRBJ2-3, with a tentative D call TRBD2 (6 bases). V was shortened by 2 bases and J by 1 base, with 8 bases between the two germline ends. CDR3 length: 14 amino acids. From germline, CDR1 is SGDLS and CDR2 YYNGEE. The CDR3 here is CASSVASGTDTQYF. DNA of the CDR3: TGTGCCAGCAGCGTTGCTAGCGGCACAGATACGCAGTATTTT.

This chain connects TRBV9 to TRBJ1-2; TRBD1 might be the D (6 bases). Trimming removed 0 bases from V and 1 base from J, with 16 bases in between. Germline loops: CDR1 SGDLS, CDR2 YYNGEE. This CDR3 spans 17 amino acids. This CDR3 reads CASSVAGVGGRNYGYTF. The CDR3 coding sequence is TGTGCCAGCAGCGTAGCCGGGGTTGGGGGGCGTAACTATGGCTACACCTTC.

Here the CDR3 reads CASSPRTSKETQYF. In nucleotides, the CDR3 is TGTGCCAGCAGCCCTAGGACTAGTAAAGAGACCCAGTACTTC. This chain connects TRBV3-1 (or the pseudogene TRBV3-2) to TRBJ2-5; 7 bases match TRBD2. Germline CDR1 reads LGHDT; CDR2 reads YNNKEL (reference sequence). Trimming at V came to 4 bases and at J to 3 bases, leaving 5 bases not matched to a gene. The CDR3 is 14 residues long.

V and J are TRBV27 and TRBJ1-2, with unresolved D. V dropped 2 bases and J dropped 7 bases, with 11 bases sitting between them. The germline V gene has CDR1 MNHEY and CDR2 SMNVEV (reference sequence). CDR3 length: 13 amino acids. The CDR3 region has the DNA TGTGCCAGCAGTTTAGGGCCAGGAGCTGGCTACACCTTC. Translated, it gives CASSLGPGAGYTF.

The V and J genes are TRBV24-1 and TRBJ1-2; D unresolved. The CDR3 length is 13 residues. Trimming shortened V by 3 bases and J by 4 bases, and 8 bases separated the two germline ends. The germline gives CDR1 KGHDR, CDR2 SFDVKD. CDR3 sequence: CATSDGLGYGYTF. The CDR3 region has the DNA TGTGCCACCAGTGATGGTCTCGGCTATGGCTACACCTTC.

The chain has TRBV7-9 and TRBJ1-1; D not resolved. The V end lost 3 bases, the J end lost 4 bases, and 12 bases lay between the germline ends. The CDR3 is 14 amino acids. Germline V CDR1 and CDR2: SEHNR, FQNEAQ (reference sequence). CDR3 loop: CASSLTSSGTEAFF. The DNA of the CDR3 is TGTGCCAGCAGCTTGACTAGCAGCGGCACTGAAGCTTTCTTT.

This chain uses TRBV6-2 or TRBV6-3 with TRBJ1-2; 7 bases align to TRBD1. V trimming: 6 bases; J trimming: 5 bases; junction bases outside the gene matches: 9. The CDR3 has 14 amino acids. Germline loops: CDR1 MNHEY, CDR2 SVGEGT. CDR3 in DNA: TGTGCCAGCAGCGGGACAGTCTCCCCATATGGCTACACCTTC. Its protein product is CASSGTVSPYGYTF.

The chain employs TRBV10-3 and TRBJ1-2; TRBD1 matches 9 bases. Germline-derived CDR1 and CDR2 are ENHRY and SYGVKD. The CDR3 runs to 13 residues. With 6 bases clipped from V and 8 bases from J, the junction kept 7 bases outside the gene matches. CDR3 residues: CAISTGGAEGYTF. The CDR3 DNA reads TGTGCCATCAGCACAGGGGGCGCGGAGGGCTACACCTTC.

This chain joins TRBV15 and TRBJ2-7, with a tentative D call TRBD2 (7 bases). Germline values: CDR1 LNHNV, CDR2 YYDKDF (reference sequence). V lost 5 bases, J lost 5 bases, and 25 bases lay in between. The CDR3 covers 17 residues. CDR3 region: CATSGPRGGGSGNEQYF. In DNA form, the CDR3 reads TGTGCCACCAGCGGACCCAGAGGGGGGGGCTCTGGAAACGAGCAGTACTTC.

This chain connects TRBV6-5 to TRBJ1-2, with D possibly being TRBD1 (6 bases). The V gene's germline CDR1 is MNHEY and CDR2 SVGAGI. V lost 0 bases to trimming and J lost 8 bases, with 10 bases between them. There are 13 residues in the CDR3. The CDR3 here is CASSYSGAGGYTF. CDR3 DNA sequence: TGTGCCAGCAGTTACTCGGGGGCTGGGGGCTACACCTTC.

The chain is built from TRBV6-4 and TRBJ2-7; 8 bases map to TRBD1. Germline CDR1 is MRHNA and CDR2 is SNTAGT. J was trimmed by 2 bases and V by 6 bases; bases with no gene match: 6. CDR3 length equals 14 residues. CDR3 coding DNA: TGTGCCAGCAGCCCGGGACAGGATACCTACGAGCAGTACTTC. Translation: CASSPGQDTYEQYF.

The chain carries TRBV4-3 and TRBJ2-7; D may correspond to TRBD1 or TRBD2 (5 bases each). This CDR3 spans 15 amino acids. Per the germline V gene, CDR1 is LGHNA and CDR2 is YSLEER. Trimming took 0 bases from V and 5 from J, leaving 14 bases between them. The CDR3: CASSQDGRGIDEQYF. CDR3 in DNA: TGCGCCAGCAGCCAAGATGGACGGGGCATCGACGAGCAGTACTTC.